This T cell receptor (beta chain) is drawn from a study of cytomegalovirus exposure and HLA in healthy donors (dated by TCRdb to about 2017). With regard to the full study: An earlier analysis of some 620 of the donors reported about 260 Gb of sequence data and roughly 120 million unique TCR beta sequences obtained from about 170 million T cells. Around 330 gigabases of sequencing data and tens of millions of unique TCR sequences made up an early release that covered over 550 HLA-typed donors. Among the roughly 400 genotyped donors, roughly 80% belonged to the genetic ancestry cluster associated with self-reported Caucasian donors. The study was designed to test whether signatures of past pathogen exposure could be identified by cataloging public T cell receptors. The study profiled the T cell repertoires of more than 500 subjects by immunosequencing and related them to cytomegalovirus serostatus. A separate validation cohort of 100 to 150 different subjects was used in addition to the approximately 670-subject first cohort. The study combined high-throughput TCR immunosequencing, statistical association of individual TCRs with disease status, and machine learning to predict cytomegalovirus infection status. A later analysis re-analyzed previously published TCR beta repertoires from 650 to 800 donors and added high-resolution HLA genotyping to study TCR occurrence patterns. The later analysis used no new phenotypic data to find candidate immune exposures, relying instead on TCR beta sequences and their occurrence across donors. An earlier analysis of 587 of the donors applied high-throughput TCR beta sequencing to assess whether each TCR beta V gene segment acted as functional or pseudogenic. Alongside the repertoire data, information on donor age, sex, ethnicity and CMV serostatus was compiled. Genome-wide SNP genotypes for about 65% of the 666 donors were used in a later genetic analysis, which treated that subset as a discovery cohort. Every repertoire in the discovery cohort had been generated on one and the same sequencing platform. HLA typing covered class I and class II loci at four-digit resolution. Typing coverage varied by locus: roughly 629-640 donors for A, B, C, DRB1 and DQB1; approximately 500 for DQA1; approximately 610 for DPA1; 450 to 480 for DPB1. Because of strong linkage in the cohort, roughly five DR-DQ haplotypes were treated as single units for association and clustering. Among around 400 genotyped donors of the cohort, an average of around 240,000 unique TCR beta nucleotide sequences were sequenced per donor, about a sixth of them non-productive. Points the paper makes about the study in general: According to a later analysis, parvovirus B19, influenza, CMV and Epstein-Barr virus appeared linked to several top co-occurrence clusters. In a later genetic analysis, a missense DCLRE1C variant was associated with V-gene and J-gene trimming of TCR beta chains, and the association was replicated in an independent cohort. CMV serostatus was the only immune exposure information available for the cohort. A further reported finding was that TCR beta sequences accurately predicted the HLA-A and HLA-B alleles for most subjects in the first cohort. Strong co-occurrence of HLA alleles, especially DR and DQ, made assigning TCR associations to individual alleles difficult. Because counts were too low, approximately 18 rarely observed V segments, including chromosome 9 orphons, were excluded from the earlier analysis of roughly 580 of the donors. In a later analysis, around 15,000 TCR beta sequences were associated with specific HLA alleles at a false discovery rate of 0.05. Sequencing depth was assumed to be roughly uniform across donors in the presence/absence analyses, though that assumption may not hold. Broadly in line with IMGT annotations, most TCR beta V segments showed up in productive rearrangements about 87% or about 30% of the time in an earlier analysis of approximately 600 of the donors. The study listed around 160 TCR beta chains as associated with cytomegalovirus. According to a later analysis, most CMV-associated TCR beta chains appeared to be HLA-restricted, and the HLA associations seemed to be driven largely by CMV exposure. While some public TCRs were present in many individuals, most TCR sequences turned up only very rarely across donors. Because some donors lacked HLA typing at each locus, the association tests relied only on the typed subset. A few of the identified cytomegalovirus-associated TCR beta chains were confirmed in vitro to be specific for cytomegalovirus antigens. Compared with equally common non-associated chains, HLA-associated TCR beta chains in a later analysis were more clonally expanded and had lower generation probabilities. The sequencing pipeline was judged likely to have produced a cluster of highly shared sequence variants as a technical artifact. In a later analysis, TCR association rates were found to vary across HLA loci, with the most associated TCRs seen for DRB1 alleles and the fewest for HLA-C alleles. Compared with the roughly 700-donor mean, donors in an Asian-associated ancestry cluster had fewer N-insertions in productive TCRs, according to a later genetic analysis. According to the authors, the approach could potentially be generalized to other disease states and immunological phenotypes. Linkage disequilibrium might explain the correlated functional status among segregating V segments, but an unknown experimental factor could not be ruled out. The classifier was reported to diagnose cytomegalovirus status with high specificity and sensitivity in both the original and validation cohorts. In this cohort, only TCR beta chains were sequenced, and detectable features were limited by the absence of alpha or paired-chain data.

The cohort consisted of hundreds of healthy bone marrow donors. At the time of sampling, every cohort member was nominally healthy, though immune exposures that went unrecorded were likely present. The donor tested CMV seropositive, placing the donor among the approximately 290 seropositive members of the cohort. A peripheral blood sample was provided by each donor, and peripheral blood mononuclear cells were used for TCR beta sequencing. The Qiagen DNeasy Blood Extraction Kit was used to extract genomic DNA from the blood cell samples. The library came from the immunoSEQ multiplex PCR assay. For the multiplex PCR, a mixture combining 60 forward primers for TCR Vbeta segments and 13 reverse primers for TCR Jbeta segments was used. The CDR3 region of rearranged TCR beta genes was amplified from genomic DNA with a multiplex PCR assay. The Illumina HiSeq System was used to sequence the amplified TCR beta libraries as 87-base-pair reads. The paper's processing steps were these. In a later analysis, approximately 74 million unique TCR beta chains were counted across the roughly 670 repertoires, and some 10 million of these chains were shared by at least two donors. To remove PCR and sequencing errors, raw reads were error-corrected and collapsed into unique sequences using a nearest-neighbor algorithm that merged closely related sequences. V, D and J gene segments were assigned by aligning CDR3 sequences to IMGT reference sequences. For a sequence to be retained, a match of at least six nucleotides was required to both a V gene segment and a J gene segment. Rearrangements were classified as productive when the CDR3 lacked stop codons and remained in frame with V and J, and all other rearrangements were classified as non-productive. CDR3 was defined by IMGT convention, running from the second conserved V-encoded cysteine to the conserved J-encoded phenylalanine. The earlier analysis of around 640 of the donors excluded sequences that lacked an unambiguous match to a single V gene segment. In an earlier analysis of 500 to 750 of the donors, V segments were called functional above 56.7% productive rearrangements and were called segregating when the between-donor standard deviation exceeded 5%. To diagnose cytomegalovirus status from the catalog of TCR beta chain sequences, a statistical classification framework was built. In a later analysis, TCR nucleotide sequences were compared against IMGT/GENE-DB human TR gene sequences so that V and J genes could be assigned. In a later analysis, CDR3 sequences and most-parsimonious VDJ recombination scenarios were assigned using the TCRdist pipeline. In a later analysis, each TCR beta chain was defined by its CDR3 amino acid sequence together with its V-gene family, and reads lacking a unique V-gene family were excluded. A later analysis removed nearly 600 highly shared, low-generation-probability nucleotide sequences to deal with suspected cross-contamination and a sequencing artifact. In a later analysis, a clonal expansion index was calculated for each public chain from normalized within-repertoire ranks of inferred template counts. A later analysis computed generation probabilities with a VDJ recombination model fitted to out-of-frame rearrangements, and checked the results against IGoR. Hypergeometric tests were used in a later analysis to score TCR-TCR, TCR-HLA and TCR-CMV co-occurrence, with a repertoire-size bias correction applied to the TCR pairs. False discovery rates were estimated in a later analysis by permuting HLA or CMV assignments 20 times. In a later analysis, co-occurring TCRs were grouped using DBSCAN, with TCRdist sequence similarity added in when clustering inside HLA-allele-positive subsets. Repertoires with fewer than 30,000 or more than 120,000 public chains were left out of co-occurrence clustering, as were several repertoires with anomalous nucleotide sharing. TCRdb took this table from immuneACCESS and kept in-frame rearrangements with V and J called. Such tables lack part of the clones; where checked against another copy, unresolved V genes explain under half of the gap, and the rest is unexplained. V, J and clone size are taken as reported in that table, and D and trimming were inferred from the DNA itself. For this sample there are around 80,000 clones; around 60% appear just once. The ten most abundant clones make up about 4.2% of the sample.

Worth noting for this clone: It has no known antigen specificity. No base quality information exists; no much larger clone differs at one position.

The source is a male donor in good health and CMV-seropositive. The material sequenced was PBMCs.

For the CDR3, the sequence is CSVSILWASGVHEQYF. The nucleotide sequence is given as TGCAGCGTTAGTATATTGTGGGCTAGCGGTGTACACGAGCAGTACTTC. The receptor chain draws on TRBV29-1 and TRBJ2-7, and 7 junction bases match TRBD2. The CDR3 contains 16 residues, cysteine and phenylalanine counted. Kept here is only the CDR3 DNA, which spans 48 bases and is read in frame from base 1. The germline V end is reduced by 5 bases and the J end by 5 bases; junction bases left unmatched: 18. CDR1 SQVTM and CDR2 ANQGSEA were looked up in the germline V gene.